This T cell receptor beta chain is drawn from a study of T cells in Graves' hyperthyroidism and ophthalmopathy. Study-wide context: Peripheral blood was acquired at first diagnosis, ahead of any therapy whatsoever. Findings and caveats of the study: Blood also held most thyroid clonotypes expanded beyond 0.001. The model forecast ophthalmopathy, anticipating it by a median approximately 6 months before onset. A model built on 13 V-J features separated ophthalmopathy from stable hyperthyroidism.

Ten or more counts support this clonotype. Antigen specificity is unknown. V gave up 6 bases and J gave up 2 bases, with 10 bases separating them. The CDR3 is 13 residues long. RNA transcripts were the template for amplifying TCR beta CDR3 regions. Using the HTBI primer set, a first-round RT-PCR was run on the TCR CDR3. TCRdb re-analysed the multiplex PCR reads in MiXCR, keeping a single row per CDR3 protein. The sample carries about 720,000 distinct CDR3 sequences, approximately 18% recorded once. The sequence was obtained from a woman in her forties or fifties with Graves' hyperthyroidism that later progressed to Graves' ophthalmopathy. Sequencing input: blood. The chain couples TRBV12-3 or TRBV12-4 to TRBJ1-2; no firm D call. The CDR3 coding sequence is TGTGCCAGCAGCACGCAGGAAAACTATGGCTACACCTTC. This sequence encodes CASSTQENYGYTF.